This T cell receptor (beta chain) came from a study of blood T cells in healthy people across ages. The wider study: Template switching recovered approximately one barcoded beta molecule for every two T cells.

Concerning this clonotype: Its target is not known.

Trimming shortened V by 2 bases and J by 1 base, and 11 bases separated the two germline ends. The length of the CDR3 is 15 residues. In germline, CDR1 is LGHDT, CDR2 YNNKEL (reference sequence). Study outcomes and limitations: Nothing was known about donor CMV status, and this possibly confounded expanded clonotype changes.

The authors ran a second PCR of about 7 to 12 cycles using a sample-barcoded 5' primer and a J-beta primer mix. TCRdb reprocessed the 5' RACE reads with MiXCR, giving one entry per CDR3 protein. The table shows about 1.6 million distinct CDR3 sequences, with 30% to 35% occurring only once. Sample: blood. This clonotype was obtained from a woman aged 30 to 39 in good health. The V gene is TRBV3-1, the J gene TRBJ1-1; TRBD1 is a possible D gene (5 bases). CDR3 region: CASSQTRVGNTEAFF. The CDR3 DNA is TGTGCCAGCAGCCAAACCAGGGTAGGGAACACTGAAGCTTTCTTT.